This T cell receptor beta chain was recovered during a study of T-cell reconstitution after alpha-beta-depleted transplantation in children. The study's findings and limits: T-cell counts and diversity at one year following transplant were attributed mainly to newly produced T cells. Reportedly, roughly two months post-transplant, alpha-beta T cells arose from several hundred expanded graft clones. In some patients, recipient T cells and intrathymic progenitors surviving conditioning explained high day-60 diversity.

In its sample, this clonotype was seen a few times. Its antigen is undetermined. TCRbeta library preparation incorporated unique molecular identifiers. TCRdb analysed the PCR reads with MiXCR anew, one entry per CDR3 protein. The sample carries roughly 100,000 distinct CDR3 sequences, around 5.9% recorded once. Germline CDR1 reads SGHRS; CDR2 reads YFSETQ. This CDR3 spans 14 amino acids. Trimming took 2 bases from V and 5 from J, leaving 12 bases between them. Sequencing used PBMCs, mostly from graft donor cells, obtained 60 days after TCRalphabeta/CD19-depleted stem cell transplant. The sequence was collected from a female patient aged 2-15 years who had a stem cell transplant for Fanconi anemia, so the T cells may come from the graft donor. The chain links TRBV5-1 to TRBJ2-3; the D is unclear. The CDR3 sequence: CASSFGAIRDTQYF. The CDR3 DNA follows: TGCGCCAGCAGCTTCGGAGCGATCCGAGATACGCAGTATTTT.